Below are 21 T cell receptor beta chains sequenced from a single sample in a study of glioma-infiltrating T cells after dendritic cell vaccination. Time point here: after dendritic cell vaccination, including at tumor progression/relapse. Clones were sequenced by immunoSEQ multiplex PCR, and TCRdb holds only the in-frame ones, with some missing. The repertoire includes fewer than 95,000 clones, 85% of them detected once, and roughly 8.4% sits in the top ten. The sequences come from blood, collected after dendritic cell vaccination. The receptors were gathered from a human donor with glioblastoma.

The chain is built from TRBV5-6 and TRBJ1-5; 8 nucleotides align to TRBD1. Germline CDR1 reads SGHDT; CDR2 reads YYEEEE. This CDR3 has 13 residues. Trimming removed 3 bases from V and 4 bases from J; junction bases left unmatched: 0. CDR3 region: CASSWDRNQPQHF. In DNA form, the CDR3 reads TGTGCCAGCAGCTGGGACAGGAATCAGCCCCAGCATTTT.

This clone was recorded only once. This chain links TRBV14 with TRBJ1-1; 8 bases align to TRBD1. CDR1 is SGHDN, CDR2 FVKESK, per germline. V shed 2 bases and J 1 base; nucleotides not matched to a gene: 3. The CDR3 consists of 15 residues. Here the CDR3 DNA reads TGTGCCAGCAGCCAACTGACAGGGGCGAACACTGAAGCTTTCTTT. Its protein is CASSQLTGANTEAFF.

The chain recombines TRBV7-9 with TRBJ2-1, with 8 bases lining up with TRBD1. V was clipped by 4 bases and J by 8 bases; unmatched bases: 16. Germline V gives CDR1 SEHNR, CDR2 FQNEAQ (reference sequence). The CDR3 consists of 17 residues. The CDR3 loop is CASSSEHRTGRFDEQFF. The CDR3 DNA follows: TGTGCCAGCAGCTCCGAACACCGGACAGGGAGGTTTGATGAGCAGTTCTTC.

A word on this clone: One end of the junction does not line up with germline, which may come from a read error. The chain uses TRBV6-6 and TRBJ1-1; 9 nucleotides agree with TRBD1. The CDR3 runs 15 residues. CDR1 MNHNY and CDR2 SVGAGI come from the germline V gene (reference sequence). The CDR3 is CASSPQGALKTEAFF. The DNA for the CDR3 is TGTGCCAGCAGTCCACAGGGGGCCCTGAAGACTGAAGCTTTCTTT.

The CDR3 sequence: CASSNRDRGRNQPQHF. CDR3 bases: TGTGCCAGCAGCAACCGGGACAGGGGACGAAATCAGCCCCAGCATTTT. V usage is TRBV5-4 and J usage is TRBJ1-5; 10 bases are a match to TRBD1. J gave up 4 bases and V 4 bases, and 8 bases lay outside the gene matches. There are 16 residues in the CDR3. Germline assignment: CDR1 SGHNT and CDR2 YYREEE (reference sequence).

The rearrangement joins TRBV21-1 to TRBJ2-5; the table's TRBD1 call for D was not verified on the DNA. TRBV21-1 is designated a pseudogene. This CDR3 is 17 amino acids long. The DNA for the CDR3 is TGTGCCAGCAGCAAAGTCATTCAGGGTCGGGACCAAGAGACCCAGTACTTC. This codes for CASSKVIQGRDQETQYF.

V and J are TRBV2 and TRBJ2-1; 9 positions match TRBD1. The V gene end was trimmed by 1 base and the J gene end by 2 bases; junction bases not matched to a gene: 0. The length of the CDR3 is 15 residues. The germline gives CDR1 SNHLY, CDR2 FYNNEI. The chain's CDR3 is CASSEGDRAYNEQFF. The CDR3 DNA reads TGTGCCAGCAGTGAAGGGGACAGGGCCTACAATGAGCAGTTCTTC.

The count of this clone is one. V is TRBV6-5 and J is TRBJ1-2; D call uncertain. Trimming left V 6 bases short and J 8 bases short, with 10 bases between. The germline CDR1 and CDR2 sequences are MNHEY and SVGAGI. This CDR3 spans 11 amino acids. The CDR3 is CASRRGSGYTF. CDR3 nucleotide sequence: TGTGCCAGCAGACGAGGCTCCGGCTACACCTTC.

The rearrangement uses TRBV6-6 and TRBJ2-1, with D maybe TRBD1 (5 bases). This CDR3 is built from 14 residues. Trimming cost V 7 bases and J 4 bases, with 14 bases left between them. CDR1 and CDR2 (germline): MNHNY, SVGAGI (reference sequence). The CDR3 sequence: CASTNDSRYNEQFF. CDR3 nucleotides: TGTGCCAGCACCAACGACAGCAGATACAATGAGCAGTTCTTC.

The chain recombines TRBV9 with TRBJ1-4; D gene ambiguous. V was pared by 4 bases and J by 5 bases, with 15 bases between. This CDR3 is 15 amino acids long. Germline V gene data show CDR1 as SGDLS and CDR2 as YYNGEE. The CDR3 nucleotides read TGTGCCAGCAGCCCAAGCCCACAGAAGAATGAAAAACTGTTTTTT. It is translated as CASSPSPQKNEKLFF.

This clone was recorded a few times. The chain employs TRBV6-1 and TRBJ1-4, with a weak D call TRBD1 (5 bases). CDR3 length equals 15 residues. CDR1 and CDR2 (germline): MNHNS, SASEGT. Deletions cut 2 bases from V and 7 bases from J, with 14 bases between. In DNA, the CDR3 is TGTGCCAGCAGTGAACTCGGGGCGGGGAGTGAAAAACTGTTTTTT. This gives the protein CASSELGAGSEKLFF.

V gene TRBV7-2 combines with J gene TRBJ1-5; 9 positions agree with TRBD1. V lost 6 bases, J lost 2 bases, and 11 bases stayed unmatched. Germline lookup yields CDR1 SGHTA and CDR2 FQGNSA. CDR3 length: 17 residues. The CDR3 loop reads CASSSGQGSIRNQPQHF. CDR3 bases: TGTGCCAGCAGTTCCGGACAGGGGAGTATACGCAATCAGCCCCAGCATTTT.

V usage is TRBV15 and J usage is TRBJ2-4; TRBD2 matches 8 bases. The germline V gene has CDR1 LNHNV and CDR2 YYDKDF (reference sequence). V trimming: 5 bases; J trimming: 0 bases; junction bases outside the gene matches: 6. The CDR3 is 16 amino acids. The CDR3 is CATSSRGGLAKNIQYF. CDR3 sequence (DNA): TGTGCCACCAGCTCCCGGGGGGGGCTAGCCAAAAACATTCAGTACTTC.

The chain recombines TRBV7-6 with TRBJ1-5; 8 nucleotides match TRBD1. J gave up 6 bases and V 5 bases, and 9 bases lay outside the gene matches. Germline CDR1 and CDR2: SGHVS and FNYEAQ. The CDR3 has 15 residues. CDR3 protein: CASSETQGVGQPQHF. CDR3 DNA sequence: TGTGCCAGCAGCGAAACACAGGGGGTGGGTCAGCCCCAGCATTTT.

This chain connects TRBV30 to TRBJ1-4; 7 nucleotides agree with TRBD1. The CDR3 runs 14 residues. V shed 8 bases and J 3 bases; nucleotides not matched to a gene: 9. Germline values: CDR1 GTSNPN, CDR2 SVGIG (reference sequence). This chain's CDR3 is CALRPGQPNEKLFF. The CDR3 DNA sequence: TGTGCCCTAAGACCGGGACAGCCTAATGAAAAACTGTTTTTT.

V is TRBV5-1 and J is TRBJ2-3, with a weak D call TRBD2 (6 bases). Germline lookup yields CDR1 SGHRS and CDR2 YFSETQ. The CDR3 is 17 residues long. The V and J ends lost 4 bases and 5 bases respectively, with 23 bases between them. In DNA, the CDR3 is TGCGCCAGCAGCCTCGCCCCTCAAGCGGGCGCAGGAGATACGCAGTATTTT. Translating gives CASSLAPQAGAGDTQYF.

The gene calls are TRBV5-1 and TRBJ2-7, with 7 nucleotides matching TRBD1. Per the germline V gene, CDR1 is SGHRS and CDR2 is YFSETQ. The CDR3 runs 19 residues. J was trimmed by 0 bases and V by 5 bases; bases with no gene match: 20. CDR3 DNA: TGCGCCAGCAGATCGTTGTGGGGCTTTGGGGGACAGAACTCCTACGAGCAGTACTTC. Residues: CASRSLWGFGGQNSYEQYF.

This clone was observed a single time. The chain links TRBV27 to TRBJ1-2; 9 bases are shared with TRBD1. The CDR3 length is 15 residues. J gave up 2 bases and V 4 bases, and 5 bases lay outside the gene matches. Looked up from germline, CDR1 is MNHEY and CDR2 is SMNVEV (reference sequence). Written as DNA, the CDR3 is TGTGCCAGCAGTTCTCGGGACAGGGTGAACTATGGCTACACCTTC. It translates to CASSSRDRVNYGYTF.

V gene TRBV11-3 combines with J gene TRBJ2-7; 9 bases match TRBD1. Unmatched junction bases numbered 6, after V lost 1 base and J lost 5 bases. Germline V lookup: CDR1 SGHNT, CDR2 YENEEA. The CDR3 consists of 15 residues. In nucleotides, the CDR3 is TGTGCCAGCAGCTTAGGTGTGACAGGGGGAAACGAGCAGTACTTC. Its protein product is CASSLGVTGGNEQYF.

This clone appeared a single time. The CDR3 protein is CASQRVGRDRNEQFF. CDR3 coding DNA: TGTGCCAGCCAGAGGGTGGGGCGGGACCGCAATGAGCAGTTCTTC. The chain joins TRBV7-9 to TRBJ2-1; D may be TRBD2 (6 bases). From germline, CDR1 is SEHNR and CDR2 FQNEAQ (reference sequence). The V gene lost 8 bases and the J gene lost 6 bases, with 20 bases spanning the gap. The CDR3 covers 15 residues.

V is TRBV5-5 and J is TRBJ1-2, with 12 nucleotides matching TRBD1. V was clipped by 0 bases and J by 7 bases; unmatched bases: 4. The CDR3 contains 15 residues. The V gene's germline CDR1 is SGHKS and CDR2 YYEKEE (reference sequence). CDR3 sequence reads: CASSLGGTGGVGYTF. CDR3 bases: TGTGCCAGCAGCTTGGGTGGGACAGGGGGCGTTGGCTACACCTTC.